These 10 T cell receptor beta chains were sequenced from one sample in a study of blood T cells in healthy people across ages. A second 7 to 11 cycle PCR used barcoded and J-beta primers. One entry per CDR3 protein results from TCRdb running MiXCR on the 5' RACE reads. The sample has roughly 800,000 distinct CDR3 sequences; roughly 25% are singletons. The same sample was also studied in work on T cells of mothers and their children.

What was sequenced was blood. The source is a boy aged 5-17 years in good health.

The chain carries TRBV29-1 and TRBJ2-2; no clear D gene. With 4 bases removed from V and 2 bases from J, the gap between germline ends came to 8 bases. The CDR3 runs to 13 residues. In germline, CDR1 is SQVTM, CDR2 ANQGSEA. CDR3 region: CSVVSANTGELFF. The CDR3 DNA is TGCAGCGTTGTTTCAGCCAACACCGGGGAGCTGTTTTTT.

The chain has TRBV10-3 and TRBJ1-3, with D perhaps TRBD1 (6 bases). The CDR3 extends over 16 amino acids. V was trimmed by 0 bases and J by 1 base, leaving 10 bases between them. CDR1 ENHRY and CDR2 SYGVKD come from the germline V gene. The CDR3 spells CAISESTGWSGNTIYF. For the CDR3, the DNA is TGTGCCATCAGTGAGTCCACAGGGTGGTCTGGAAACACCATATATTTT.

The rearrangement joins TRBV29-1 to TRBJ2-5, with D possibly being TRBD1 or TRBD2 (5 bases each). The J call could be wrong; TRBJ2-1 is a better fit for the DNA end. The germline V gene encodes CDR1 SQVTM and CDR2 ANQGSEA. This CDR3 spans 15 amino acids. The CDR3 DNA follows: TGCAGCGCCTTTATCCGGGACCGCCTTCTCAATGAGCAGTTCTTC. Protein sequence: CSAFIRDRLLNEQFF.

The sample holds a few counts of this clonotype. This chain joins TRBV12-5 and TRBJ2-5; no definite D call. The V gene's germline CDR1 is LGHNT and CDR2 FRNRAP. The CDR3 is 14 amino acids. The V and J ends lost 4 bases and 4 bases respectively, with 13 bases between them. The CDR3 region has the DNA TGTGCTAGTGGTTCCCCTGGGGTGGGAGAGACCCAGTACTTC. It codes for CASGSPGVGETQYF.

This clonotype has more than one count but fewer than ten. V usage is TRBV18 and J usage is TRBJ2-5, with unresolved D. The V and J ends lost 2 bases and 5 bases respectively, with 9 bases between them. Germline V gene sequence: CDR1 KGHSH, CDR2 LQKENI. This CDR3 spans 13 amino acids. The DNA for the CDR3 is TGTGCCAGCTCACCAGAGCCCGGTGAGACCCAGTACTTC. Translation: CASSPEPGETQYF.

This clonotype was picked up a small number of times. The V gene is TRBV7-6, the J gene TRBJ1-6; 7 nucleotides align to TRBD1. The length of the CDR3 is 16 residues. J gave up 6 bases and V 1 base, and 6 bases lay outside the gene matches. Germline loops: CDR1 SGHVS, CDR2 FNYEAQ. The CDR3 is CASSLVPTGINSPLHF. CDR3 nucleotide sequence: TGTGCCAGCAGCTTAGTACCGACAGGGATTAATTCACCCCTCCACTTT.

This clonotype was detected only a few times. The genes are TRBV7-9 and TRBJ2-5; D is unclear. CDR3 length: 11 amino acids. The V end was cut by 11 bases, the J end by 0 bases, with 7 bases between. Per germline, CDR1 SEHNR and CDR2 FQNEAQ (reference sequence). As DNA, the CDR3 is TGTGCCTCTGAGTACCAAGAGACCCAGTACTTC. It encodes CASEYQETQYF.

This clonotype came up a few times. The V gene is TRBV11-2, the J gene TRBJ2-5; 7 nucleotides match TRBD2. With 2 bases clipped from V and 4 bases from J, the junction kept 7 bases outside the gene matches. Germline loops: CDR1 SGHAT, CDR2 FQNNGV. The CDR3 runs to 15 residues. The CDR3 sequence is CASSLQGGRGETQYF. In DNA, the CDR3 is TGTGCCAGCAGCTTACAGGGAGGGCGGGGAGAGACCCAGTACTTC. Full variable domain (outside the CDR3, taken from reference TRBV11-2 and TRBJ2-5): EAGVAQSPRYKIIEKRQSVAFWCNPISGHATLYWYQQILGQGPKLLIQFQNNGVVDDSQLPKDRFSAERLKGVDSTLKIQPAKLEDSAVYLCASSLQGGRGETQYFGPGTRLLVL.

This rearrangement joins TRBV4-1 to TRBJ2-2; TRBD2 matches at 8 bases. V lost 1 base to trimming and J lost 1 base; unmatched junction nucleotides: 8. This CDR3 contains 18 residues. From germline, CDR1 is MGHRA and CDR2 YSYEKL. CDR3 sequence reads: CASSQVEPGLENTGELFF. The CDR3 DNA follows: TGCGCCAGCAGCCAAGTGGAACCGGGACTAGAGAACACCGGGGAGCTGTTTTTT.

The genes are TRBV20-1 and TRBJ2-3; D not resolved. V was clipped by 1 base and J by 1 base, with 12 bases between them. CDR3 length equals 15 residues. CDR1 and CDR2 (germline): DFQATT, SNEGSKA (reference sequence). The CDR3 nucleotides read TGCAGTGCTAGAGGCTCGCGAGAAGGCACAGATACGCAGTATTTT. Amino acid sequence: CSARGSREGTDTQYF.